This T cell receptor (beta chain) originates from a study of blood T cell repertoires in COVID-19. Germline lookup yields CDR1 SGHTA and CDR2 FQGNSA. The CDR3 is 17 residues long. The V and J ends lost 1 base and 0 bases, in that order; junction bases with no gene match: 7. Repertoires were generated with immunoSEQ multiplex PCR, while TCRdb's copy carries only in-frame clones and drops some. The sample has around 170,000 clones; more than 65% are singletons. Sequencing was carried out using peripheral blood. The V gene is TRBV7-2, the J gene TRBJ2-3, with 7 nucleotides matching TRBD2. The TCR comes from a woman older than 75 with acute or convalescent COVID-19. Here the CDR3 reads CASSLGPSGSSTDTQYF. The CDR3 DNA sequence: TGTGCCAGCAGCTTAGGGCCTAGCGGATCTAGCACAGATACGCAGTATTTT.